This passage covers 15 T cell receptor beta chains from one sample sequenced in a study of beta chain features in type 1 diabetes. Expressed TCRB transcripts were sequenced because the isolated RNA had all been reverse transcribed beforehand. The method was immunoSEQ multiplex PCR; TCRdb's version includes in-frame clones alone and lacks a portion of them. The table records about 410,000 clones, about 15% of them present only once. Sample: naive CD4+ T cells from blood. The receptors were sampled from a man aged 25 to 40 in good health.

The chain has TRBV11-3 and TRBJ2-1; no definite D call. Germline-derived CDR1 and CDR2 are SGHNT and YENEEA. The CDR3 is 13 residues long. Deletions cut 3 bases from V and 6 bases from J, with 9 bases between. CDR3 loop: CASSLVPGNEQFF. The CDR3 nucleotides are TGTGCCAGCAGCTTGGTCCCCGGCAATGAGCAGTTCTTC. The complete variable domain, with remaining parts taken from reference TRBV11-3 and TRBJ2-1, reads EAGVVQSPRYKIIEKKQPVAFWCNPISGHNTLYWYLQNLGQGPELLIRYENEEAVDDSQLPKDRFSAERLKGVDSTLKIQPAELGDSAVYLCASSLVPGNEQFFGPGTRLTVL.

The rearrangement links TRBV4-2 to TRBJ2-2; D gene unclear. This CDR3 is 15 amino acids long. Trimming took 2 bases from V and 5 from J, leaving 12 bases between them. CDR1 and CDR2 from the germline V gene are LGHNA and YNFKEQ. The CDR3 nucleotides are TGTGCCAGCAGCCAACGGACCGCTAGGACCGGGGAGCTGTTTTTT. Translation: CASSQRTARTGELFF.

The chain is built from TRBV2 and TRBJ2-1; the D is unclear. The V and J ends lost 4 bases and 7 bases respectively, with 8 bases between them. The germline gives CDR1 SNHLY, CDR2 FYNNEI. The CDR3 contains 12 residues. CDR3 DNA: TGTGCCAGCAGTGTTATTGGAAATGAGCAGTTCTTC. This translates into CASSVIGNEQFF.

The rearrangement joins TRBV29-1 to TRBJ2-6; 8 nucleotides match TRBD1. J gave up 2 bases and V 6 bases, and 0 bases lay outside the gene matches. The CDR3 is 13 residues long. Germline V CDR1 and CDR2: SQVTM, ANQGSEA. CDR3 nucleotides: TGCAGCGTGACAGGGGCTGGGGCCAACGTCCTGACTTTC. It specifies CSVTGAGANVLTF.

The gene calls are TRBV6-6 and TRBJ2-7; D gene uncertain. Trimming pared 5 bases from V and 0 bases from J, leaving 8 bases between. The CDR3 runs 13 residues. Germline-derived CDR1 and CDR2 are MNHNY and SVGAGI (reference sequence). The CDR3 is CASSTGPSYEQYV. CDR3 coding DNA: TGTGCCAGCAGTACCGGCCCCTCCTACGAGCAGTACGTC.

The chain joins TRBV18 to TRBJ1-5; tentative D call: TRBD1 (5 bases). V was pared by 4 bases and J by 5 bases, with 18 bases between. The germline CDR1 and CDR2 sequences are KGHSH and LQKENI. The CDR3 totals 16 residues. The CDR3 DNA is TGTGCCAGCTCACGCGGTACGGGGGATGGAGATCAGCCCCAGCATTTT. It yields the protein CASSRGTGDGDQPQHF.

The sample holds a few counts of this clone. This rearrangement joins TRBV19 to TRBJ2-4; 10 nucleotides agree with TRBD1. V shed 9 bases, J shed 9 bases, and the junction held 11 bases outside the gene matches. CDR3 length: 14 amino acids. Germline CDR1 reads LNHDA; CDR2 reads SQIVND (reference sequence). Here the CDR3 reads CASRAGTGESIQYF. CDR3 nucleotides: TGTGCCAGCCGGGCGGGGACAGGGGAGAGCATTCAGTACTTC.

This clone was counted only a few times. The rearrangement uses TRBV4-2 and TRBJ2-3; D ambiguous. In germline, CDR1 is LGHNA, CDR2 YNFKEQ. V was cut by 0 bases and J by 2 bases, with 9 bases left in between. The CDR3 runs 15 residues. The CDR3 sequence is CASSQDRAATDTQYF. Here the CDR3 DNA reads TGTGCCAGCAGCCAAGACCGGGCGGCCACAGATACGCAGTATTTT.

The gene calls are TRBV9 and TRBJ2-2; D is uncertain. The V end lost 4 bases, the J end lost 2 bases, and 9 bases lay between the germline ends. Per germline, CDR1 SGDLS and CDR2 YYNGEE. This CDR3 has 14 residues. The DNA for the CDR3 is TGTGCCAGCAGCACCCGACTCAACACCGGGGAGCTGTTTTTT. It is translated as CASSTRLNTGELFF.

CDR3 sequence: CSGTSGGRGEQFF. CDR3 in DNA: TGCAGCGGGACTAGCGGGGGTCGAGGTGAGCAGTTCTTC. This sequence joins TRBV29-1 and TRBJ2-1; 13 bases are a match to TRBD2. The germline CDR1 and CDR2 sequences are SQVTM and ANQGSEA. V lost 7 bases and J lost 9; bases outside the gene matches: 6. This CDR3 spans 13 amino acids.

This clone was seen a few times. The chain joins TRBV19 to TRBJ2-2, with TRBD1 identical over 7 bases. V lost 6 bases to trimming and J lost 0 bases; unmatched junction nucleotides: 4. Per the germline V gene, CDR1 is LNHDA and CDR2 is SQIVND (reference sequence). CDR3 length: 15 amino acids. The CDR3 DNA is TGTGCCAGTAGACCCGGGACAGCGAACACCGGGGAGCTGTTTTTT. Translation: CASRPGTANTGELFF. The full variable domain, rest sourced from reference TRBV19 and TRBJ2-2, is DGGITQSPKYLFRKEGQNVTLSCEQNLNHDAMYWYRQDPGQGLRLIYYSQIVNDFQKGDIAEGYSVSREKKESFPLTVTSAQKNPTAFYLCASRPGTANTGELFFGEGSRLTVL.

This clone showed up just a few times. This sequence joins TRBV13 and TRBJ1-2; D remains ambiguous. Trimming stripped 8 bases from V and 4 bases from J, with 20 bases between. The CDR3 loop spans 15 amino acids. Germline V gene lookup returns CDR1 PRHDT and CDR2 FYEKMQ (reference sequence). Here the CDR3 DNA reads TGTGCCAGCTCACTGTACAATCGGGCAGCCTATGGCTACACCTTC. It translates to CASSLYNRAAYGYTF.

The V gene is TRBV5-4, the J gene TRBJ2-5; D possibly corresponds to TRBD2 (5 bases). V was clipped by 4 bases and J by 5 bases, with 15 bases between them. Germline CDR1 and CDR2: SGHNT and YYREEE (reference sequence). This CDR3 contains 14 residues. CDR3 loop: CASSPWTGLETQYF. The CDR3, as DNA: TGTGCCAGCAGCCCGTGGACTGGTCTCGAGACCCAGTACTTC.

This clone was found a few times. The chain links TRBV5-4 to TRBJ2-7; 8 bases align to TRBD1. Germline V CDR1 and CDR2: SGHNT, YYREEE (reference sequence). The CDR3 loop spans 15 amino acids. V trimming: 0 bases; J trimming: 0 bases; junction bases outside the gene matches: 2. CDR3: CASSLDTGGSYEQYF. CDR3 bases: TGTGCCAGCAGCTTGGATACAGGGGGCTCCTACGAGCAGTACTTC.

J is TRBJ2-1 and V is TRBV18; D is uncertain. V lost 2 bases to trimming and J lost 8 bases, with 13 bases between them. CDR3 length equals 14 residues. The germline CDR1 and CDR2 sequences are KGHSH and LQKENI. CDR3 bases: TGTGCCAGCTCACCAGGGGTCCAAAGAGATGAGCAGTTCTTC. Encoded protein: CASSPGVQRDEQFF. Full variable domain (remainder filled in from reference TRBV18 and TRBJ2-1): NAGVMQNPRHLVRRRGQEARLRCSPMKGHSHVYWYRQLPEEGLKFMVYLQKENIIDESGMPKERFSAEFPKEGPSILRIQQVVRGDSAAYFCASSPGVQRDEQFFGPGTRLTVL.